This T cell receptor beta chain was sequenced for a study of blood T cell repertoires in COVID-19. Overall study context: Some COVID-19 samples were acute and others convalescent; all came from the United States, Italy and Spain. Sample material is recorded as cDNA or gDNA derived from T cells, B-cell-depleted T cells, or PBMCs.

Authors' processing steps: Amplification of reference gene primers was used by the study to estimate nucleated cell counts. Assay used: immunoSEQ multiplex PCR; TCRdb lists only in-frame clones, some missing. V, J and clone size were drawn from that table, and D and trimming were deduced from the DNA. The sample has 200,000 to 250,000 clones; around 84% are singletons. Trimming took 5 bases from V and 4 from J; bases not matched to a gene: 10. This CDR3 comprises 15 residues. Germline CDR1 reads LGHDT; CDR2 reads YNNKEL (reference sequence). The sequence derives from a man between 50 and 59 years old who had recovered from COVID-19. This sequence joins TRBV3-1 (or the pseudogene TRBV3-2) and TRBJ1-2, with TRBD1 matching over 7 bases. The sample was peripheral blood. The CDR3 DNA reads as TGTGCCAGCAGCGATAACAGGGGCCGACTCTATGGCTACACCTTC. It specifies CASSDNRGRLYGYTF.